These 5 T cell receptor beta chains came from one sample sequenced in a study of cytomegalovirus exposure and HLA in healthy donors. Primers: 60 Vbeta forward and 13 Jbeta reverse. Repertoires were generated with immunoSEQ multiplex PCR, while TCRdb's copy carries only in-frame clones and drops some. Of under 200,000 clones listed, less than 85% are singletons. The sample consisted of PBMCs. The receptor set was obtained from a man in his forties or fifties in good health and CMV-seronegative.

V is TRBV19 and J is TRBJ1-1; the D is unclear. CDR3 length equals 13 residues. Germline V gene data show CDR1 as LNHDA and CDR2 as SQIVND (reference sequence). Trimming took 3 bases from V and 7 from J, leaving 12 bases between them. Here the CDR3 DNA reads TGTGCCAGTAGTATCAATCGGGGAGATGAAGCTTTCTTT. Protein: CASSINRGDEAFF.

This chain uses TRBV29-1 with TRBJ2-3, with a weak D call TRBD1 (6 bases). CDR3 length equals 14 residues. Germline CDR1 and CDR2: SQVTM and ANQGSEA. V lost 4 bases and J lost 5, with 16 bases in between. CDR3 in DNA: TGCAGCGTTGGCCTGAGGGGGTTTGTAGATACGCAGTATTTT. This encodes CSVGLRGFVDTQYF.

This chain connects TRBV5-1 to TRBJ2-7; 7 bases fit TRBD1. The CDR3 covers 14 residues. V dropped 4 bases and J dropped 5; count of bases not matched to a gene: 9. The germline V gene encodes CDR1 SGHRS and CDR2 YFSETQ. The DNA for the CDR3 is TGCGCCAGCAGCCAACAGGGACAGACAAACGAGCAGTACTTC. As protein: CASSQQGQTNEQYF.

The V and J genes are TRBV11-3 and TRBJ1-1; D is ambiguous. The V end was cut by 5 bases, the J end by 1 base, with 8 bases between. Per germline, CDR1 SGHNT and CDR2 YENEEA. The CDR3 loop spans 13 amino acids. CDR3 residues: CASSLTKNTEAFF. CDR3 sequence (DNA): TGTGCCAGCAGCCTTACAAAGAACACTGAAGCTTTCTTT.

This clone has just a few counts. The chain recombines TRBV29-1 with TRBJ2-7, with 8 bases that match TRBD1. Germline V CDR1 and CDR2: SQVTM, ANQGSEA. The CDR3 loop spans 13 amino acids. The junction had 9 bases not matched to a gene; V was cut back by 7 bases and J by 4 bases. In DNA, the CDR3 is TGCAGCGGTGCTGGGACAGGAGCTTACGAGCAGTACTTC. Residues: CSGAGTGAYEQYF.